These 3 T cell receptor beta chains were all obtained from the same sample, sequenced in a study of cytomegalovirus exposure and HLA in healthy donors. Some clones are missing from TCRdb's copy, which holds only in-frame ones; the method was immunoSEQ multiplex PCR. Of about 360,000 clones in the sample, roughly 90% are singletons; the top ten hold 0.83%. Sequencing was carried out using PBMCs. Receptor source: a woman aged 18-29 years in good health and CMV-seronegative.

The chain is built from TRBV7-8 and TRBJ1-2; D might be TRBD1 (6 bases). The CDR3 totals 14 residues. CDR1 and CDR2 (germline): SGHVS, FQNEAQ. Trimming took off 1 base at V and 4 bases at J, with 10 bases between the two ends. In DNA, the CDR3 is TGTGCCAGCAGCTTAGGCACAGGGAGCTATGGCTACACCTTC. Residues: CASSLGTGSYGYTF.

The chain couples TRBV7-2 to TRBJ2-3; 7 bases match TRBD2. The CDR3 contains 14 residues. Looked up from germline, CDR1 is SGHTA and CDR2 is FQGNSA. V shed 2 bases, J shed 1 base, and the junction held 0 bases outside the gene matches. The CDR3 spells CASSLLAGTDTQYF. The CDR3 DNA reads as TGTGCCAGCAGCTTACTAGCGGGCACAGATACGCAGTATTTT.

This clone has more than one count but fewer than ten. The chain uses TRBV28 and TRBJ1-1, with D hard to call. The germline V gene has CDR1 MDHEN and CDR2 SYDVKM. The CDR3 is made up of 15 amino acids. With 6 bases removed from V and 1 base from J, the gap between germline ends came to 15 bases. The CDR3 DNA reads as TGTGCCAGCAGCCCGGCGGGCAACAAGAACACTGAAGCTTTCTTT. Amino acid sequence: CASSPAGNKNTEAFF.